This passage covers 3 T cell receptor beta chains from one sample sequenced in a study of beta chain features in type 1 diabetes. Study results and caveats: Among patients with Type 1 diabetes, TCRB CDR3s were moderately but significantly shorter in every one of the four CD4+ subsets.

Their antigens remain unidentified. Reverse transcription of all isolated RNA meant that expressed TCRB transcripts were sequenced. Here immunoSEQ multiplex PCR was the method, and the copy in TCRdb shows in-frame clones only, minus some. The sample consists of hundreds of thousands of clones, 14% to 15% of them appearing once. Sequences were obtained from naive CD4+ T cells from blood. These receptors were taken from a man younger than 35 with type 1 diabetes.

The J gene is TRBJ2-5, the V gene TRBV9, with TRBD1 matching over 7 bases. The V gene end was trimmed by 3 bases and the J gene end by 2 bases; junction bases not matched to a gene: 4. Germline CDR1 SGDLS, CDR2 YYNGEE. The CDR3 sequence is 14 residues long. In DNA, the CDR3 is TGTGCCAGCAGCGCCCAGGGACAGCAAGAGACCCAGTACTTC. Its protein product is CASSAQGQQETQYF. Drawing the rest from reference TRBV9 and TRBJ2-5, the complete variable domain is DSGVTQTPKHLITATGQRVTLRCSPRSGDLSVYWYQQSLDQGLQFLIQYYNGEERAKGNILERFSAQQFPDLHSELNLSSLELGDSALYFCASSAQGQQETQYFGPGTRLLVL.

This clone was detected only once. The chain carries TRBV27 and TRBJ2-3; 9 nucleotides align to TRBD1. Germline V gene sequence: CDR1 MNHEY, CDR2 SMNVEV (reference sequence). The junction had 7 bases not matched to a gene; V was cut back by 5 bases and J by 7 bases. The CDR3 runs 14 residues. The chain's CDR3 is CASSPQQGANTQYF. The CDR3 DNA is TGTGCCAGCAGTCCCCAACAGGGGGCAAATACGCAGTATTTT.

This clone was recorded a few times. The chain combines TRBV11-2 with TRBJ1-5; 9 bases match TRBD1. Trimming at V came to 5 bases and at J to 9 bases, leaving 8 bases not matched to a gene. The CDR3 extends over 14 amino acids. The germline CDR1 and CDR2 sequences are SGHAT and FQNNGV. The CDR3 loop is CASSLGGTGRPQHF. The CDR3 bases are TGTGCCAGCAGCCTCGGGGGGACAGGGAGGCCCCAGCATTTT.